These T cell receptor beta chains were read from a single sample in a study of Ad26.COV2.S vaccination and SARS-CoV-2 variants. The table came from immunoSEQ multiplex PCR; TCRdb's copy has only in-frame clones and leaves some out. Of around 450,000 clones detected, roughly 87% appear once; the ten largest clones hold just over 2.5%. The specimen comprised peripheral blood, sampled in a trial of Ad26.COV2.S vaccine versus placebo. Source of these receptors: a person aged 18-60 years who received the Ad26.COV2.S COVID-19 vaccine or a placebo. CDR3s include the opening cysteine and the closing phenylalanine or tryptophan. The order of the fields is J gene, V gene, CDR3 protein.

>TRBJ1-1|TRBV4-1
CASSQVGWGAEAFF
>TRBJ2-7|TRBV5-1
CASSLWTGAYEQYF
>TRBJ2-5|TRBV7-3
CASRATGAQETQYF
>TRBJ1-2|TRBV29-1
CSVDLTGAYGHTF
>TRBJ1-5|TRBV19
CASTPGPSENNQPQHF
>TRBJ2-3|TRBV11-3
CASRFRTSGTDTQYF
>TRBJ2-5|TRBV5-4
CASSSSGGTQYF
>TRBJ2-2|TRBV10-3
CAISEFSGDTGELFF
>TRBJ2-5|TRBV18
CASSPPIGPSLRDF
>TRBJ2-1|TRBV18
CASSFTSGGSNEQFF
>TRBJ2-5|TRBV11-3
CASSPWASGREETQYF
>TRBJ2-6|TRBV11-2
CASSSRPSRGRGLLRGANVLTF
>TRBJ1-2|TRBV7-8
CASSLVPGGYGYTF
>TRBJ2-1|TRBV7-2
CASSLDPVRMGEQFF
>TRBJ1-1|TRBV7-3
CASSLLGGNTEAFF
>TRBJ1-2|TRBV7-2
CASSLRLDRNGYTF
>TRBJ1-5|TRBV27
CASSFKSPGRRRGPSNQPQHF
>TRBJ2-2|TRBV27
CASSESRNTGELFF
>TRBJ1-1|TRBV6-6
CASVIGVGGAAFF
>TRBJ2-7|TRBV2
CASSLGQGGEQYF
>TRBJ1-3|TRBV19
CASSLVTVNTIYF
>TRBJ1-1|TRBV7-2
CASSLGWNTEAFF
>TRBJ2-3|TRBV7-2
CASSPPGVDTQYF
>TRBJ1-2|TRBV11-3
CASSLGAAQGTYGYTF
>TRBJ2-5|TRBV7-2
CASSFQAGGLQETQYF
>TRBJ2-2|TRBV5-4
CASSFRQGGTGELFF
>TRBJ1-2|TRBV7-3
CASSLSGQGFYGYTF
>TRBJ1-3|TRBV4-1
CASSLDRVKVGNTIYF
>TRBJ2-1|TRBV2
CASTSDGISNNEQFF
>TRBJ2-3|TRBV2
CASRLLAGGADTQYF
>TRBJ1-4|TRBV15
CATSRLPGLGNEKLFF
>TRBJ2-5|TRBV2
CASSEVWVAAQYF
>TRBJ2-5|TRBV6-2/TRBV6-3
CASSYSILGPTQYF
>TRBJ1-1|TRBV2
CASSGQGVLNTEAFF
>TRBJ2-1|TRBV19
CASSIDRLRGGISSYNEQFF